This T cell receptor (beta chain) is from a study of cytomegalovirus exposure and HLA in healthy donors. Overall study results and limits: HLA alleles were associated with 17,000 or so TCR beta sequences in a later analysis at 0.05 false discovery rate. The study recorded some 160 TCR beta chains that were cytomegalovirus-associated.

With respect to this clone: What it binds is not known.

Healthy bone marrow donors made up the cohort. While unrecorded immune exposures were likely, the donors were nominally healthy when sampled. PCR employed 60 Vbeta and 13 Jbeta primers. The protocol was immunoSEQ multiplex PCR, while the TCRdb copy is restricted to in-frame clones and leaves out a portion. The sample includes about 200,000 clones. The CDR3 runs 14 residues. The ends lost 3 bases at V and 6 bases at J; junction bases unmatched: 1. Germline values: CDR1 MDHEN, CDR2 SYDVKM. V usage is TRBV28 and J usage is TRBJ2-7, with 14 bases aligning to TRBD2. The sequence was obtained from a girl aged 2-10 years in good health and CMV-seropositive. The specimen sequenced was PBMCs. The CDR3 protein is CASSFGTSGSEQYF. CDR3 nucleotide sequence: TGTGCCAGCAGTTTTGGGACTAGCGGGAGCGAGCAGTACTTC. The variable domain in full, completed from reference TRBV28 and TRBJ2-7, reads DVKVTQSSRYLVKRTGEKVFLECVQDMDHENMFWYRQDPGLGLRLIYFSYDVKMKEKGDIPEGYSVSREKKERFSLILESASTNQTSMYLCASSFGTSGSEQYFGPGTRLTVT.